The present T cell receptor beta chain was sequenced within a study of T cell changes during pregnancy in multiple sclerosis. This CDR3 is built from 14 residues. V lost 7 bases and J lost 4, with 16 bases in between. Germline CDR1 and CDR2: MDHEN and SYDVKM. Using immunoSEQ multiplex PCR, the repertoire was profiled, and TCRdb retains in-frame clones only, with some absent. Among more than 80,000 clones listed, more than 80% were seen once. This TCR derives from a female donor with multiple sclerosis, enrolled in a pregnancy study. This specimen was peripheral blood, taken before pregnancy. The genes are TRBV28 and TRBJ2-5; D might be TRBD1 (6 bases). CDR3 in amino acids: CASNSGEKRETQYF. The DNA for the CDR3 is TGTGCCAGCAATTCAGGGGAGAAGAGAGAGACCCAGTACTTC. The variable domain in full, with the rest retrieved from reference TRBV28 and TRBJ2-5, is DVKVTQSSRYLVKRTGEKVFLECVQDMDHENMFWYRQDPGLGLRLIYFSYDVKMKEKGDIPEGYSVSREKKERFSLILESASTNQTSMYLCASNSGEKRETQYFGPGTRLLVL.